This note documents a single T cell receptor (beta chain) sequence. Antigen specificity is unknown. The data originate from a study of CD8 T cells in Susac syndrome. Study outcomes and limitations: That the number of individuals in its TCR sequencing and HLA analysis was relatively small was acknowledged by the study.

The RNA input was roughly 0.45 to 1 ug, and it was reverse transcribed with random hexamers. Coverage of TCR beta CDR3 amplification by immunoSEQ multiplex PCR extended to 54 Vbeta and 13 Jbeta. Using its own MiXCR run on the immunoSEQ multiplex PCR reads, TCRdb lists one record per CDR3 protein. The table includes about 140,000 distinct CDR3 sequences, about 95% detected once. Relapsing-remitting disease, either stable or active, was present in the treatment-naive patients who were the multiple sclerosis controls. The TEMRA cells underwent FACS enrichment, while the CD8+ and CD4+ T cells underwent negative isolation. The sample taken for sequencing was CD4+ T cells from PBMCs. The TCR sequence derives from a human donor with multiple sclerosis.

CDR3 region: CASSLRQGRAYQETQYF. CDR3 nucleotide sequence: TGTGCCAGCAGTTTAAGGCAGGGGAGGGCTTACCAAGAGACCCAGTACTTC. V is TRBV27 and J is TRBJ2-5; D may be TRBD2 (7 bases). The CDR3 is 17 amino acids. V lost 2 bases to trimming and J lost 0 bases, with 16 bases between them. Germline loops: CDR1 MNHEY, CDR2 SMNVEV (reference sequence).